This T cell receptor beta chain comes out of a study of Ad26.COV2.S vaccination and SARS-CoV-2 variants. Findings and caveats of the study: Placebo recipients trailed vaccine recipients in spike-specific TCR breadth. Vaccine and placebo recipients had comparable breadth of non-spike TCRs. Total T cell responses, in the TCR breadth and depth analyses, may have been underestimated. A substantial breadth of spike-specific CD8+ and CD4+ T cell responses after vaccination has been reported.

Trimming left V 6 bases short and J 5 bases short, with 13 bases between. The CDR3 covers 13 residues. Germline V lookup: CDR1 ENHRY, CDR2 SYGVKD. For this clone: Antigen specificity is unknown.

Produced via immunoSEQ multiplex PCR; TCRdb's table is partial and in-frame only. The sample lists roughly 140,000 clones, 86% occurring once. The TCR sequence derives from a human donor who had recovered from COVID-19. The specimen was peripheral blood, collected after recovery from COVID-19. V usage is TRBV10-3 and J usage is TRBJ2-5; D is possibly TRBD2 (5 bases). The CDR3 DNA is TGTGCCATCAGGGGAGACGTTCTCGAGACCCAGTACTTC. Its translation: CAIRGDVLETQYF.